This T cell receptor beta chain appears in the sequencing data of a study of response to subunit inactivated influenza vaccine. Whole-study findings and limits: Each seasonal flu vaccination may recruit only limited new T cells, authors suggested.

V was clipped by 3 bases and J by 8 bases, with 11 bases between them. CDR3 length equals 12 residues. The germline V gene has CDR1 SQVTM and CDR2 ANQGSEA. On this clonotype: Its antigen is unknown.

TCRdb analysed the RT-PCR reads with MiXCR anew, one entry per CDR3 protein. The table lists hundreds of thousands of distinct CDR3 sequences, roughly an eighth of them singletons. This TCR derives from a man aged 45-60 years who received an inactivated influenza vaccine. The rearrangement uses TRBV29-1 and TRBJ2-1, with a tentative D call TRBD2 (7 bases). The sample here was non-naive T cells sorted from PBMCs, taken roughly 15 days before vaccination. The CDR3 region has the DNA TGCAGCGTTGATTGGGGGGGCTATGAGCAGTTCTTC. Protein product: CSVDWGGYEQFF.